The 22 T cell receptor beta chains presented below share a single source sample, sequenced in a study of metastatic and nonmetastatic thyroid tumors. Each patient came to thyroid surgery without any prior treatment (of any kind). TCRdb re-clonotyped the PCR reads through MiXCR. Of about 45,000 clones detected, 3% to 3.5% appear once; the ten largest clones hold roughly a tenth. The specimen sequenced was blood. The source of these receptors is a female donor with papillary thyroid cancer or a benign thyroid nodule (not recorded which). Some clones in this sample may be carry-over from other donors' samples.

There are many counts of this clone. The same CDR3 also results from other DNA sequences found in this sample. V and J are TRBV15 and TRBJ2-3; the D gene is possibly TRBD2 (5 bases). V lost 0 bases and J lost 3, with 7 bases in between. This CDR3 contains 14 residues. Germline loops: CDR1 LNHNV, CDR2 YYDKDF (reference sequence). CDR3 nucleotide sequence: TGTGCCACCAGCAGAGATCGGAGGACAGATACGCAGTATTTT. Translation gives CATSRDRRTDTQYF.

This sequence joins TRBV6-1 and TRBJ2-5; the D is unclear. The V gene's germline CDR1 is MNHNS and CDR2 SASEGT. V was cut by 3 bases and J by 3 bases, with 14 bases left in between. This CDR3 is 15 amino acids long. CDR3 in DNA: TGTGCCAGCAGTGATGTTACAGCTGACGAAGAGACCCAGTACTTC. It encodes CASSDVTADEETQYF.

The V call is TRBV6-1, the J call TRBJ2-4; D is possibly TRBD2 (6 bases). The ends were cut back, 5 bases at V and 5 bases at J, with 13 bases in the middle. From germline, CDR1 is MNHNS and CDR2 SASEGT. The CDR3 runs to 14 residues. CDR3 residues: CASSPRRGQNIQYF. The CDR3 DNA reads as TGTGCCAGCAGTCCCCGGCGGGGCCAAAACATTCAGTACTTC.

This chain connects TRBV6-2 or TRBV6-3 to TRBJ2-1; 14 bases align to TRBD2. Looked up from germline, CDR1 is MNHEY and CDR2 is SVGEGT. V shed 0 bases and J 5 bases; nucleotides not matched to a gene: 3. The CDR3 covers 17 residues. The CDR3: CASSYSGLAGGDNEQFF. The CDR3 DNA reads TGTGCCAGCAGTTACTCCGGACTAGCGGGAGGCGACAATGAGCAGTTCTTC.

The V call is TRBV6-1, the J call TRBJ2-2; TRBD2 agrees at 12 bases. Germline V gene data show CDR1 as MNHNS and CDR2 as SASEGT. V lost 6 bases and J lost 4; bases outside the gene matches: 3. The CDR3 loop spans 15 amino acids. CDR3 bases: TGTGCCAGCAGCGCTAGCGGGAGGGCCACCGGGGAGCTGTTTTTT. This codes for CASSASGRATGELFF.

This clone was detected many times. The chain combines TRBV7-6 with TRBJ2-1; 7 bases are a match to TRBD1. This CDR3 spans 15 amino acids. V trimming: 1 base; J trimming: 3 bases; junction bases outside the gene matches: 3. The germline V gene encodes CDR1 SGHVS and CDR2 FNYEAQ. CDR3 DNA sequence: TGTGCCAGCAGCTTAGATTCAGGGGGCTACAATGAGCAGTTCTTC. It codes for CASSLDSGGYNEQFF.

This clone was counted many times. V gene TRBV29-1 combines with J gene TRBJ2-4; D not resolved. Trimming took 6 bases from V and 5 from J, leaving 14 bases between them. In germline, CDR1 is SQVTM, CDR2 ANQGSEA. The CDR3 sequence is 13 residues long. CDR3 DNA: TGCAGCGTGCGAGTGCGGCCAGAAAACATTCAGTACTTC. This encodes CSVRVRPENIQYF.

This rearrangement joins TRBV19 to TRBJ2-2; 9 nucleotides line up with TRBD2. V lost 6 bases to trimming and J lost 5 bases; unmatched junction nucleotides: 7. Germline V gene lookup returns CDR1 LNHDA and CDR2 SQIVND (reference sequence). The CDR3 has 15 residues. The CDR3 region is CASRGRGLATGELFF. Here the CDR3 DNA reads TGTGCCAGTAGGGGAAGAGGACTAGCGACCGGGGAGCTGTTTTTT.

This CDR3 reads CSAFLAGLYNEQFF. The CDR3 nucleotides are TGCAGTGCTTTCTTAGCGGGACTATACAATGAGCAGTTCTTC. The rearrangement joins TRBV20-1 to TRBJ2-1, with 8 nucleotides matching TRBD2. The CDR3 covers 14 residues. V trimming: 5 bases; J trimming: 4 bases; junction bases outside the gene matches: 7. The germline V gene encodes CDR1 DFQATT and CDR2 SNEGSKA (reference sequence).

This clone was seen at least ten times. The genes are TRBV7-9 and TRBJ2-3; no definite D call. Trimming left V 5 bases short and J 1 base short, with 13 bases between. CDR1 is SEHNR and CDR2 is FQNEAQ in the germline V gene (reference sequence). The CDR3 loop spans 15 amino acids. For the CDR3, the DNA is TGTGCCAGCAGCACCACCCTGGCAGGCACAGATACGCAGTATTTT. Translating gives CASSTTLAGTDTQYF. The variable domain in full, with the rest retrieved from reference TRBV7-9 and TRBJ2-3, is DTGVSQNPRHKITKRGQNVTFRCDPISEHNRLYWYRQTLGQGPEFLTYFQNEAQLEKSRLLSDRFSAERPKGSFSTLEIQRTEQGDSAMYLCASSTTLAGTDTQYFGPGTRLTVL.

This clone turned up a few times. The V call is TRBV20-1, the J call TRBJ1-5; D may be TRBD1 (5 bases). V lost 3 bases, J lost 4 bases, and 10 bases lay in between. CDR1 DFQATT and CDR2 SNEGSKA come from the germline V gene (reference sequence). This CDR3 spans 13 amino acids. The CDR3 DNA follows: TGCAGTGCTAGTCGGGGGTCGAATCAGCCCCAGCATTTT. It is translated as CSASRGSNQPQHF.

This clone occurred many times. Written as DNA, the CDR3 is TGTGCCAGCAGCCATACCTCCGGGACAGGGGTAGGGGAGCAGTACTTC. This encodes CASSHTSGTGVGEQYF. The rearrangement links TRBV12-3 or TRBV12-4 to TRBJ2-7, with TRBD1 matching 10 bases. The V and J ends lost 6 bases and 7 bases, in that order; junction bases with no gene match: 15. The CDR3 loop spans 16 amino acids.

This clone was counted many times. This rearrangement joins TRBV28 to TRBJ2-7, with D possibly being TRBD2 (5 bases). There are 14 residues in the CDR3. Trimming removed 6 bases at V and 0 bases at J, with 12 bases between. The germline CDR1 and CDR2 sequences are MDHEN and SYDVKM. The CDR3 DNA is TGTGCCAGCAGCCCTACTGGGAGCTCCTACGAGCAGTACTTC. This sequence encodes CASSPTGSSYEQYF.

This clone was recorded at least ten times. The V gene is TRBV6-1, the J gene TRBJ1-3, with D maybe TRBD1 (5 bases). This CDR3 contains 16 residues. Germline loops: CDR1 MNHNS, CDR2 SASEGT. The V end was cut by 6 bases, the J end by 0 bases, with 15 bases between. CDR3 in amino acids: CASRELTVISGNTIYF. The CDR3 nucleotides read TGTGCCAGCAGGGAGTTGACAGTTATCTCTGGAAACACCATATATTTT.

This clone came up many times. The chain has TRBV30 and TRBJ2-2; tentatively, D is TRBD2 (6 bases). The V end was cut by 5 bases, the J end by 5 bases, with 15 bases between. Germline assignment: CDR1 GTSNPN and CDR2 SVGIG (reference sequence). The CDR3 contains 14 residues. The CDR3 region is CAWSRDLNTGELFF. The CDR3 DNA reads as TGTGCCTGGTCCCGGGACTTGAATACCGGGGAGCTGTTTTTT.

A note on this clone: Just one base apart from a much larger clone, this may be a read error. The rearrangement links TRBV5-6 to TRBJ1-2; D call uncertain. The CDR3 extends over 11 amino acids. Germline lookup yields CDR1 SGHDT and CDR2 YYEEEE. Trimming pared 0 bases from V and 7 bases from J, leaving 4 bases between. The CDR3, as DNA: TGTGCCAGCAGCTTGGCTGCTGGCTACACCTTC. As protein: CASSLAAGYTF.

V is TRBV6-1 and J is TRBJ1-2; no reliable D call. The length of the CDR3 is 14 residues. CDR1 MNHNS and CDR2 SASEGT come from the germline V gene. Trimming removed 1 base from V and 6 bases from J, with 12 bases in between. Here the CDR3 DNA reads TGTGCCAGCAGTGAAGGGAACACTTTTAATGGCTACACCTTC. Its translation: CASSEGNTFNGYTF.

This clone came up a few times. This chain connects TRBV3-1 to TRBJ1-6, with TRBD1 as a possible D gene (5 bases). The length of the CDR3 is 12 residues. Per germline, CDR1 LGHDT and CDR2 YNNKEL (reference sequence). V was clipped by 4 bases and J by 7 bases, with 5 bases between them. CDR3 region: CASSRDNSPLHF. Here the CDR3 DNA reads TGTGCCAGCAGCCGGGACAATTCACCCCTCCACTTT.

This clone was recorded a few times. The CDR3 spells CASTAGGLSNEKLFF. The CDR3 nucleotides are TGTGCCAGCACCGCGGGAGGCTTGTCTAATGAAAAACTGTTTTTT. This rearrangement joins TRBV6-1 to TRBJ1-4, with D hard to call. Trimming pared 7 bases from V and 3 bases from J, leaving 15 bases between. This CDR3 is 15 amino acids long. Germline V gene lookup returns CDR1 MNHNS and CDR2 SASEGT.

This clone was counted a few times. This chain uses TRBV12-3 or TRBV12-4 with TRBJ2-7; no clear D. Trimming cost V 3 bases and J 4 bases, with 13 bases left between them. CDR3 length: 14 amino acids. The chain's CDR3 is CASSFRRRRYEQYF. Here the CDR3 DNA reads TGTGCCAGCAGTTTTCGCAGGCGAAGGTACGAGCAGTACTTC.

This clone was counted at least ten times. The CDR3 nucleotides are TGTGCCAGCAGCGTAGATGGGGGGAACACCATATATTTT. It codes for CASSVDGGNTIYF. V and J are TRBV9 and TRBJ1-3; D might be TRBD1 (5 bases). The V and J ends lost 0 bases and 7 bases respectively, with 8 bases between them. CDR1 and CDR2 (germline): SGDLS, YYNGEE. The CDR3 extends over 13 amino acids.

This clone has ten or more counts. The chain recombines TRBV6-1 with TRBJ1-1; 7 bases are a match to TRBD1. The CDR3 sequence is 14 residues long. The V gene end was trimmed by 6 bases and the J gene end by 1 base; junction bases not matched to a gene: 5. CDR1 and CDR2 (germline): MNHNS, SASEGT. CDR3 protein: CASRPGTANTEAFF. CDR3 sequence (DNA): TGTGCCAGCAGGCCCGGGACAGCGAACACTGAAGCTTTCTTT.